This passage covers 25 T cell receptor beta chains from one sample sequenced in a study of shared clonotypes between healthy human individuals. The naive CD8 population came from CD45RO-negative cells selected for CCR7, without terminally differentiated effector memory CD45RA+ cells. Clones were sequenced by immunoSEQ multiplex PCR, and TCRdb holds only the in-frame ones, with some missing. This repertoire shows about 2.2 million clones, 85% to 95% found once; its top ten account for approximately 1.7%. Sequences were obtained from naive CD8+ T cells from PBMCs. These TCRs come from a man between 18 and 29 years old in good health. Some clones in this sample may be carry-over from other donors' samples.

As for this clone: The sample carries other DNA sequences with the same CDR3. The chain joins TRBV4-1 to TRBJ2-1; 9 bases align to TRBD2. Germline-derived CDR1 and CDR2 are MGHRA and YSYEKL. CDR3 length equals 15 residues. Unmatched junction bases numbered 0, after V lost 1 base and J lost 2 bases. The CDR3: CASSQGLAAYNEQFF. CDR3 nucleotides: TGCGCCAGCAGCCAAGGACTAGCGGCCTACAATGAGCAGTTCTTC.

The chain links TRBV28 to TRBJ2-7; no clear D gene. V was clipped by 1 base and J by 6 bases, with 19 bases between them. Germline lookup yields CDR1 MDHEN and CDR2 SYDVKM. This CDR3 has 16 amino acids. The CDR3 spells CASSLSPDPFSSEQYF. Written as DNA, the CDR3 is TGTGCCAGCAGTTTATCCCCAGACCCTTTTTCCAGCGAGCAGTACTTC. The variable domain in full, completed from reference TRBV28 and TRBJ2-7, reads DVKVTQSSRYLVKRTGEKVFLECVQDMDHENMFWYRQDPGLGLRLIYFSYDVKMKEKGDIPEGYSVSREKKERFSLILESASTNQTSMYLCASSLSPDPFSSEQYFGPGTRLTVT.

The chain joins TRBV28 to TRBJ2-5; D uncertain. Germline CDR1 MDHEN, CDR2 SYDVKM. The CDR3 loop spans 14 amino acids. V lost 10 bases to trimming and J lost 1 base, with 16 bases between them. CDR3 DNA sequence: TGTGCCACCCAAGGATGGGCGACCCAAGAGACCCAGTACTTC. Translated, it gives CATQGWATQETQYF.

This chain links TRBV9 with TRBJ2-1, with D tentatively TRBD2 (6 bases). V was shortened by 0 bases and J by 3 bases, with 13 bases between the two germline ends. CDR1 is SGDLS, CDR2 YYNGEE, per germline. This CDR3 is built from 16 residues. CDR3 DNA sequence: TGTGCCAGCAGCGTAGCTGGGCAGGGAGGCTACAATGAGCAGTTCTTC. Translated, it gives CASSVAGQGGYNEQFF.

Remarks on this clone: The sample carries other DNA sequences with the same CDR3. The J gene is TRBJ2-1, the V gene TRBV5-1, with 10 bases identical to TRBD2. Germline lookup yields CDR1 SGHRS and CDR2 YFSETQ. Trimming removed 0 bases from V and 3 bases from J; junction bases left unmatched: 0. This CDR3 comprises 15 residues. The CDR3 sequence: CASSLGLAGYNEQFF. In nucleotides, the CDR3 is TGCGCCAGCAGCTTGGGACTAGCGGGCTACAATGAGCAGTTCTTC.

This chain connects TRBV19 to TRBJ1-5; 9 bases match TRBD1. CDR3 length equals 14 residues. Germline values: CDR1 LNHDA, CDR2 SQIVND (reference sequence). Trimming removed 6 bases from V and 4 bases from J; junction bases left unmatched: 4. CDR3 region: CASRRDRDNQPQHF. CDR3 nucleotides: TGTGCCAGTAGGCGGGACAGGGATAATCAGCCCCAGCATTTT.

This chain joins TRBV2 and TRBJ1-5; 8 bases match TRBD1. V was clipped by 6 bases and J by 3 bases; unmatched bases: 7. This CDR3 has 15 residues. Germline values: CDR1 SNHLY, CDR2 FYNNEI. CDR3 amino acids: CASRGTGFSNQPQHF. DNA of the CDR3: TGTGCCAGCAGGGGGACAGGCTTTTCCAATCAGCCCCAGCATTTT.

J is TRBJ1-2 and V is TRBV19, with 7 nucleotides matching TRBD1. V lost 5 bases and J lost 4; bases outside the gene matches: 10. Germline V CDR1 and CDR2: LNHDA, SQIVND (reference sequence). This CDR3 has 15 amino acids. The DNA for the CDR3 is TGTGCCAGTAGTGTGGGGACAGACCTACCCTATGGCTACACCTTC. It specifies CASSVGTDLPYGYTF.

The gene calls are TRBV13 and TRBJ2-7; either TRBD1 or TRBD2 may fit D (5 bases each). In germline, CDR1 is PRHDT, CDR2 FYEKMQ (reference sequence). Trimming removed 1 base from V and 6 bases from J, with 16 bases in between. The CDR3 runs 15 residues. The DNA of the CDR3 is TGTGCCAGCAGCTTAGAGTGGGGCGCTGGGGGCGAGCAGTACTTC. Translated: CASSLEWGAGGEQYF.

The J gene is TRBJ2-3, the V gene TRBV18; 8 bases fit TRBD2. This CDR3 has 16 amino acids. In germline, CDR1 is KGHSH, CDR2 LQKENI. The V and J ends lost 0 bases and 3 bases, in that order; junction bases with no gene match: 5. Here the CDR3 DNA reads TGTGCCAGCTCACCACCTGCGGGAGGACGAACAGATACGCAGTATTTT. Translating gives CASSPPAGGRTDTQYF. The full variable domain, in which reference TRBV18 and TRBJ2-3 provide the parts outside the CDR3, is NAGVMQNPRHLVRRRGQEARLRCSPMKGHSHVYWYRQLPEEGLKFMVYLQKENIIDESGMPKERFSAEFPKEGPSILRIQQVVRGDSAAYFCASSPPAGGRTDTQYFGPGTRLTVL.

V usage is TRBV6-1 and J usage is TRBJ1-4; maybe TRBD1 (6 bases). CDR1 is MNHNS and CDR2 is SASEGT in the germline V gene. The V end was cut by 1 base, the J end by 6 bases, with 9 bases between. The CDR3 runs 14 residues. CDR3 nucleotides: TGTGCCAGCAGTGAAGGGGACATGTATGAAAAACTGTTTTTT. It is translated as CASSEGDMYEKLFF.

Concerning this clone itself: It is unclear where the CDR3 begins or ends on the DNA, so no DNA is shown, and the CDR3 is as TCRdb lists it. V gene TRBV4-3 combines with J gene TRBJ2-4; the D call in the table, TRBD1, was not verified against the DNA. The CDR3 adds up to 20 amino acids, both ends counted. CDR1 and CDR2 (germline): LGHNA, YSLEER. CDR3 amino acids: CASSQDWGGQGFLEKNIQYF.

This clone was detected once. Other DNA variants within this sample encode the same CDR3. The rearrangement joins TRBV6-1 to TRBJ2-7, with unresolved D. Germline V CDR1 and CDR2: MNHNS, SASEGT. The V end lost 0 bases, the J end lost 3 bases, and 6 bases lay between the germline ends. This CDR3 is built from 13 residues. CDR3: CASSEAADYEQYF. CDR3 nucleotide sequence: TGTGCCAGCAGTGAAGCGGCGGACTACGAGCAGTACTTC.

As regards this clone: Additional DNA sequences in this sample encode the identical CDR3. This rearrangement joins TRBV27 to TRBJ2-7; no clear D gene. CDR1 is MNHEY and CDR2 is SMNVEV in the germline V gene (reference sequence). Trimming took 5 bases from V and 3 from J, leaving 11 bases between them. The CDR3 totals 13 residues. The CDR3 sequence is CASSPRTGYEQYF. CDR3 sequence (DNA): TGTGCCAGCAGTCCTAGGACGGGCTACGAGCAGTACTTC.

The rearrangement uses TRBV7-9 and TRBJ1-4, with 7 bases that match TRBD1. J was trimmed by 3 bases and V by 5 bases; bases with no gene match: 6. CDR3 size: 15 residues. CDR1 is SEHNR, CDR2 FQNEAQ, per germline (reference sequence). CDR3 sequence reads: CASSGEGAPNEKLFF. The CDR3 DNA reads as TGTGCCAGCAGCGGAGAGGGGGCACCTAATGAAAAACTGTTTTTT.

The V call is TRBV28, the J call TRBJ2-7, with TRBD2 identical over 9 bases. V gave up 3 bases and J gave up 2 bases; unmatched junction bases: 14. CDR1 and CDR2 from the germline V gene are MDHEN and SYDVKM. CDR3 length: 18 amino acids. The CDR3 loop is CASSLGSHFSGGTYEQYF. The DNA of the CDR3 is TGTGCCAGCAGTTTGGGGTCCCACTTTAGCGGGGGAACCTACGAGCAGTACTTC.

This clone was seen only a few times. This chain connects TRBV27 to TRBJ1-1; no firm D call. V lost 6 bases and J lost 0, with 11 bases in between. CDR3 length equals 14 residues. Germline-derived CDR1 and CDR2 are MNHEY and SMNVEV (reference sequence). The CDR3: CASRDGGMNTEAFF. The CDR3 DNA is TGTGCCAGCAGGGACGGTGGGATGAACACTGAAGCTTTCTTT.

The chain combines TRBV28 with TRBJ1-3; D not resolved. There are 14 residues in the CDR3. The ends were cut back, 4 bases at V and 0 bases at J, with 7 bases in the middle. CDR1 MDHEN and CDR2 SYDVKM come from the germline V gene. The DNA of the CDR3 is TGTGCCAGCAGTTCAGGCCGCTCTGGAAACACCATATATTTT. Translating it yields CASSSGRSGNTIYF. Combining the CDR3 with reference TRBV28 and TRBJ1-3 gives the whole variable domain DVKVTQSSRYLVKRTGEKVFLECVQDMDHENMFWYRQDPGLGLRLIYFSYDVKMKEKGDIPEGYSVSREKKERFSLILESASTNQTSMYLCASSSGRSGNTIYFGEGSWLTVV.

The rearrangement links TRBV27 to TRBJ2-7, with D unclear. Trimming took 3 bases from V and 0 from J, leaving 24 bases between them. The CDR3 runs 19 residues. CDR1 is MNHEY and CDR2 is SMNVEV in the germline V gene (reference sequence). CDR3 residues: CASSFYRPTSRVSSYEQYF. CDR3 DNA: TGTGCCAGCAGTTTTTACCGGCCCACTTCTCGTGTTTCCTCCTACGAGCAGTACTTC.

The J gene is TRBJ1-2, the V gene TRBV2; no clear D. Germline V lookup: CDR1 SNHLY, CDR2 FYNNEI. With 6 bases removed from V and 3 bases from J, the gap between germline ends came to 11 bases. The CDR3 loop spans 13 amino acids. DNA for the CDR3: TGTGCCAGCAGCGTACTCCAGTACTATGGCTACACCTTC. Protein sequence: CASSVLQYYGYTF.

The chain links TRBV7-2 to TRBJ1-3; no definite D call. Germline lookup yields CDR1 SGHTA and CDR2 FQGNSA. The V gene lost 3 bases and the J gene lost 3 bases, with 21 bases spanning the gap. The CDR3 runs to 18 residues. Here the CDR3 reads CASSFLLRGWGIGNTIYF. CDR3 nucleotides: TGTGCCAGCAGCTTTCTGCTGCGTGGGTGGGGAATTGGAAACACCATATATTTT. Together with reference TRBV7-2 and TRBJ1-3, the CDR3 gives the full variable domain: GAGVSQSPSNKVTEKGKDVELRCDPISGHTALYWYRQSLGQGLEFLIYFQGNSAPDKSGLPSDRFSAERTGGSVSTLTIQRTQQEDSAVYLCASSFLLRGWGIGNTIYFGEGSWLTVV.

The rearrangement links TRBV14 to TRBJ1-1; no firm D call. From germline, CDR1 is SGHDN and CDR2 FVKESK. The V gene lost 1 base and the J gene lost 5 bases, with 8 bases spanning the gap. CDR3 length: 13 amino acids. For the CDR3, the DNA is TGTGCCAGCAGCCAAGGAGGGCGTACTGAAGCTTTCTTT. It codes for CASSQGGRTEAFF.

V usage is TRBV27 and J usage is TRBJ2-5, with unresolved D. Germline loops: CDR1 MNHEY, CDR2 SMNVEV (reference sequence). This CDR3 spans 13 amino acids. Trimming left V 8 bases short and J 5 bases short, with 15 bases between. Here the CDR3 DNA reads TGTGCCAGCGGCGTTCACCTTAGGGAGACCCAGTACTTC. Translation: CASGVHLRETQYF.

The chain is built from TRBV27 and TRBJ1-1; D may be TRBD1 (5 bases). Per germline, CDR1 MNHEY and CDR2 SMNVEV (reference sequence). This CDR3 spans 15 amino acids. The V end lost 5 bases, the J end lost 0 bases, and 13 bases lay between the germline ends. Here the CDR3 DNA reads TGTGCCAGCAGTCACGGGCAGGGATTGAACACTGAAGCTTTCTTT. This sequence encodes CASSHGQGLNTEAFF.

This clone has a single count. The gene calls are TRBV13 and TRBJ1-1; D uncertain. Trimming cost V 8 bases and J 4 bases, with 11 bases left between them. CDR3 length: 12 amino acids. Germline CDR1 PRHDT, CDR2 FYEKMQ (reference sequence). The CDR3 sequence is CASQRRGTEAFF. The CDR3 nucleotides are TGTGCCAGCCAAAGGAGAGGCACTGAAGCTTTCTTT.